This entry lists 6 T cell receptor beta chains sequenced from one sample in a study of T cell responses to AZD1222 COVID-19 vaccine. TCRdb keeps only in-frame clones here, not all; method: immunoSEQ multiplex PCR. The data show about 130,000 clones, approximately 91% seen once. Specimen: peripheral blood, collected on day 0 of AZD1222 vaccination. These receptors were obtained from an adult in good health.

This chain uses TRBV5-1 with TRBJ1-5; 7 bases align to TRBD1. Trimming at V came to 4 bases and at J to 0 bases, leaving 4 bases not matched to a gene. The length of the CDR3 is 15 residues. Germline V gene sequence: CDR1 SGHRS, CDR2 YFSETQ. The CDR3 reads CASSPGQASNQPQHF. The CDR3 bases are TGCGCCAGCAGCCCCGGACAGGCTAGCAATCAGCCCCAGCATTTT.

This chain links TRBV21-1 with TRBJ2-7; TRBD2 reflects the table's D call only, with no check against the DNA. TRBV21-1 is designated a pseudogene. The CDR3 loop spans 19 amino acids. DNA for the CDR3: TGTGCCAGCAGCAAACTCCCTGGTCTCGCGGGACCTGTCCCGTCAGGGCAGTACTTC. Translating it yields CASSKLPGLAGPVPSGQYF.

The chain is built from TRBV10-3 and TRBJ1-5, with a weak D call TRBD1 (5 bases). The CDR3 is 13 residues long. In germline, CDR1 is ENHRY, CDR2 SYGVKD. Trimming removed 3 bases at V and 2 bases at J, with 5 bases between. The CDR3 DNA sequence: TGTGCCATCAGTGAACAGGGCAATCAGCCCCAGCATTTT. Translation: CAISEQGNQPQHF.

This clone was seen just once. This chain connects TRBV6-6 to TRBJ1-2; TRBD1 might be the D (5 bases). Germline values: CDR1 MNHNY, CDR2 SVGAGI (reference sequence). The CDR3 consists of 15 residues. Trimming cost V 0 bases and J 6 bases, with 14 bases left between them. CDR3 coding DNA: TGTGCCAGCAGTTACTCCGGTCCAGGGCTCGATGGCTACACCTTC. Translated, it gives CASSYSGPGLDGYTF.

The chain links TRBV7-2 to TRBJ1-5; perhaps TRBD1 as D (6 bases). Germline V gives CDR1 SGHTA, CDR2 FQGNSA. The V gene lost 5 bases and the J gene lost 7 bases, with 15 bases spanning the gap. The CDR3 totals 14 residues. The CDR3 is CASSKEGGGQPQHF. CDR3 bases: TGTGCCAGCAGCAAAGAGGGGGGTGGCCAGCCCCAGCATTTT.

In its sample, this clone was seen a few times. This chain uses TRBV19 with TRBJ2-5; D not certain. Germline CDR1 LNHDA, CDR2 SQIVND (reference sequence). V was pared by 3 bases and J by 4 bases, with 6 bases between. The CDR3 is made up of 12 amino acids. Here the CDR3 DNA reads TGTGCCAGTAGTATCCACCCAGAGACCCAGTACTTC. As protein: CASSIHPETQYF.